The rows below give T cell receptor beta chains drawn from one sample of a study of shared clonotypes between healthy human individuals. This table comes from immunoSEQ multiplex PCR, and its TCRdb copy is limited to in-frame clones, with some not included. The sample lists a few million clones, roughly 90% seen once, with around 0.35% in the top ten. Sequenced input: naive CD4+ T cells from PBMCs. The receptors here all came from a man between 18 and 35 years old in good health. Some clones in this sample may be carry-over from other donors' samples. CDR3s leave out the opening cysteine and the closing phenylalanine or tryptophan. Size values are once, few and many counts, or a class for expanded clones, and some rows have none.

TRBJ2-1 TRBV28 . ASSTLRALSDEQF
TRBJ2-3 TRBV5-6 . ASALAGADTQY
TRBJ2-3 TRBV6-7 . ASSYSMDSTDTQY
TRBJ2-1 TRBV11-2 . ASSLAKNEQF
TRBJ2-5 TRBV5-1 . ASSLFGGAETQY
TRBJ2-2 TRBV11-2 . ASSFRLSQGGQAGELF
TRBJ1-1 TRBV5-1 . ASSLGWTTESTEAF
TRBJ1-1 TRBV10-3 few AISESGVRVNTEAF
TRBJ2-7 TRBV7-2 . ASSLVSSSYEQY
TRBJ1-1 TRBV18 . ASSPLRDTRDWGTEAF
TRBJ2-3 TRBV19 . ASSILTSGPPSTDTQY
TRBJ2-1 TRBV11-2 . ASSLDRVNEQF
TRBJ2-4 TRBV4-3 . ASSQDVQGAKLAKNIQY
TRBJ2-7 TRBV11-1 . ASSFTRGQSYEQY
TRBJ1-6 TRBV28 . ASSPSGVRGNSPLH
TRBJ2-1 TRBV25-1 . ASSEWSSGNVNEQF
TRBJ1-3 TRBV7-2 . ASSLATDSGNTIY
TRBJ1-5 TRBV7-8 . ASSPDRNNQPQH
TRBJ2-2 TRBV28 once ASTGANTGELF
TRBJ2-7 TRBV6-1 . ASSNRGSSYEQY
TRBJ2-4 TRBV7-2 . ASSPGAGGVKNIQY
TRBJ1-5 TRBV6-5 few ASSSPGQKVPQH
TRBJ2-3 TRBV19 . ASSTLWTGVDTQY
TRBJ2-7 TRBV29-1 . SVLLSGSPYEQY
TRBJ2-1 TRBV7-8 . ASIGLAVYNEQF
TRBJ2-7 TRBV30 . AWSYGLALSYEQY
TRBJ2-7 TRBV29-1 . SVRLRQAYEQY
TRBJ2-5 TRBV5-1 . ASSLAVPSGTQY
TRBJ1-2 TRBV7-9 . ASSRTNYGYT
TRBJ2-3 TRBV20-1 . SAGVADTQY
TRBJ2-7 TRBV10-1 . ARDCYEQY
TRBJ2-2 TRBV19 . ASNMRGGTGELF
TRBJ2-1 TRBV4-3 once ASSQREGTWDEQF
TRBJ1-1 TRBV30 . AWSRDHKTGGWVTEAF
TRBJ2-3 TRBV29-1 . SVGSSVDTQY
TRBJ1-1 TRBV11-2 . ASSLGGAGTEAF
TRBJ2-1 TRBV5-5 . ASSLRDYANEQF
TRBJ2-1 TRBV6-5 . ASSFLLGTYNEQF
TRBJ2-2 TRBV18 . ASSPRFTSGGNTGELF
TRBJ1-1 TRBV30 few AWSQLGGTEAF
TRBJ1-2 TRBV2 . ASRKDRNYGYT
TRBJ1-1 TRBV2 once ASSVGRMNTEAF
TRBJ2-1 TRBV28 . ASSLSGRAHNEQF
TRBJ2-2 TRBV6-1 once ASSRGVTGELF
TRBJ2-3 TRBV5-4 . ASSPGDRGRDTQY
TRBJ1-5 TRBV30 few AWSAGGYAQPQH
TRBJ1-2 TRBV28 . ASSLTTGHYGYT
TRBJ1-5 TRBV4-1 . ASSQDSGRNQPQH
TRBJ1-2 TRBV7-8 . ASSSGTAYYGYT
TRBJ2-7 TRBV5-1 few ASSSVGVDEQY
TRBJ2-7 TRBV4-1 once ASRRGLAGDIAYEQY
TRBJ1-4 TRBV19 . ASSIGGGYEKLF
TRBJ1-3 TRBV27 few ASSWGAALGNTIY
TRBJ2-4 TRBV27 . ASSSIRTSGSGAKNIQY
TRBJ2-1 TRBV30 . AWSIAGRYNEQF
TRBJ2-5 TRBV9 . ASSPFGTQETQY
TRBJ2-3 TRBV6-5 . ASSYGHIGTDTQY
TRBJ2-1 TRBV28 . ASSFPLAGPSNEQF
TRBJ2-7 TRBV30 . AWSPVLKYEQY